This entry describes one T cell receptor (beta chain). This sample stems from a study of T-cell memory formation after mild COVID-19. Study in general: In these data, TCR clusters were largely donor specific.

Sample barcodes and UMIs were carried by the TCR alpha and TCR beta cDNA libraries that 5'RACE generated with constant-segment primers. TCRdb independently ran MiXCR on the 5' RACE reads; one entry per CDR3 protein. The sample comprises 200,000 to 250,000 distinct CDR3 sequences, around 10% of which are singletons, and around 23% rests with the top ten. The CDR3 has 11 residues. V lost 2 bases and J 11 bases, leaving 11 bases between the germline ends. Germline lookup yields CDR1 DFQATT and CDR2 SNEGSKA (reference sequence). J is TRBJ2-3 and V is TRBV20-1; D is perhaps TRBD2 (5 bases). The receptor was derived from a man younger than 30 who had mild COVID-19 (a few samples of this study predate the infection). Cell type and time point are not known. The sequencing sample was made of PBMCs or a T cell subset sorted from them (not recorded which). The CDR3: CSARILAGQYF. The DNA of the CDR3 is TGCAGTGCTAGAATCCTAGCTGGGCAGTATTTT.